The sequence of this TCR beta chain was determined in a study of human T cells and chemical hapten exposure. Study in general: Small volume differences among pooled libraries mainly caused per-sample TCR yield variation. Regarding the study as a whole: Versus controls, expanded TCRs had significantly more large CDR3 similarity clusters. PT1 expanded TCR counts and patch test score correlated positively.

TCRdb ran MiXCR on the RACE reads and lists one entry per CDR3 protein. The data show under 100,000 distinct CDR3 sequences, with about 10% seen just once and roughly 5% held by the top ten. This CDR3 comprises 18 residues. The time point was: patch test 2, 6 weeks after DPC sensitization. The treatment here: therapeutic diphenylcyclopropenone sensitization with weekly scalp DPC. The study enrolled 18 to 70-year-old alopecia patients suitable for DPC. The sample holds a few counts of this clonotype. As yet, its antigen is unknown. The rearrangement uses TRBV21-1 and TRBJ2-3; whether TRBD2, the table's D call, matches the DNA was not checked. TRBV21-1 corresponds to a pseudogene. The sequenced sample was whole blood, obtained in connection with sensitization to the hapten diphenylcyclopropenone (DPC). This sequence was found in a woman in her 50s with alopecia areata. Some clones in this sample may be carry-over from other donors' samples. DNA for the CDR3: TGTGCCAGCAGCAAAGAGGACGACACTAGCGGGAGCACAGATACGCAGTATTTT. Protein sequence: CASSKEDDTSGSTDTQYF.